These T cell receptor beta chains were read from a single sample in a study of cytomegalovirus exposure and HLA in healthy donors. Assay: immunoSEQ multiplex PCR; the TCRdb copy retains only in-frame clones and omits some. The data contain over 150,000 clones, 80% of them singletons. The sample comprised PBMCs. The receptors here all came from a man aged 18 to 29 in good health and CMV-seropositive. Both conserved end residues are part of each CDR3. The D gene is left open where the match is weak. Size values are once, few and many counts, or a class for expanded clones, and some rows have none.

V: TRBV5-1; D: TRBD1; J: TRBJ1-2; size: -; DNA: TGCGCCAGCAGCTTGGACAGGGGGTATGGCTACACCTTC; CDR3: CASSLDRGYGYTF
V: TRBV18; D: -; J: TRBJ1-2; size: -; DNA: TGTGCCAGCTCACCTGGACTCGCCGGGTATGGCTACACCTTC; CDR3: CASSPGLAGYGYTF
V: TRBV11-3; D: -; J: TRBJ2-3; size: -; DNA: TGTGCCAGCAGCTTAGGGCAGGACACAGATACGCAGTATTTT; CDR3: CASSLGQDTDTQYF
V: TRBV18; D: -; J: TRBJ1-3; size: -; DNA: TGTGCCAGCTCACCTCGGGACAAGGCTAGCTCTGGAAACACCATATATTTT; CDR3: CASSPRDKASSGNTIYF
V: TRBV6-6; D: -; J: TRBJ1-1; size: -; DNA: TGTGCCAGCAGTTCAGAGGGGGACACTGAAGCTTTCTTT; CDR3: CASSSEGDTEAFF
V: TRBV15; D: -; J: TRBJ1-5; size: -; DNA: TGTGCCACCAGCAGAGTTTTAGGAGTGAGCAATCAGCCCCAGCATTTT; CDR3: CATSRVLGVSNQPQHF
V: TRBV5-6; D: -; J: TRBJ2-7; size: -; DNA: TGTGCCAGCAGCGGGGGCCCGGGAGGCTACGAGCAGTACTTC; CDR3: CASSGGPGGYEQYF
V: TRBV5-1; D: TRBD2; J: TRBJ2-1; size: -; DNA: TGCGCCAGCAGCTCCCCCCGATCAGCGGGGGTGTACAATGAGCAGTTCTTC; CDR3: CASSSPRSAGVYNEQFF
V: TRBV27; D: TRBD2; J: TRBJ2-7; size: once; DNA: TGCGCCAGCAGTTTAACTAGCGGGGACTACGAGCAGTACTTC; CDR3: CASSLTSGDYEQYF
V: TRBV19; D: -; J: TRBJ1-1; size: few; DNA: TGTGCCAGTATCGATAGCTCCAGAGGCCATGAAGCTTTCTTT; CDR3: CASIDSSRGHEAFF
V: TRBV7-8; D: -; J: TRBJ1-5; size: -; DNA: TGTGCCAGCAGCTACCACCCTCAGGGTAATCAGCCCCAGCATTTT; CDR3: CASSYHPQGNQPQHF
V: TRBV7-8; D: -; J: TRBJ2-3; size: -; DNA: TGTGCCAGCAGCTTAGGGGGGAGGGGGACTTACACAGATACGCAGTATTTT; CDR3: CASSLGGRGTYTDTQYF
V: TRBV28; D: -; J: TRBJ2-7; size: -; DNA: TGTGCCAGCAGTCCAACTAAGGAGCGCACGCCTACTTACGAGCAGTACTTC; CDR3: CASSPTKERTPTYEQYF
V: TRBV11-2; D: -; J: TRBJ1-1; size: few; DNA: TGTGCCAGCAGCTTATTTGACAGGAACACTGAAGCTTTCTTT; CDR3: CASSLFDRNTEAFF
V: TRBV7-2; D: -; J: TRBJ1-2; size: -; DNA: TGTGCCAGCACTATCGGGGGGGCAGGGCGCCCGGGCTATGGCTACACCTTC; CDR3: CASTIGGAGRPGYGYTF
V: TRBV4-2; D: TRBD2; J: TRBJ2-3; size: -; DNA: TGTGCCAGCAGCCAAGGGAATCCGACTAGCGGGACAGATACGCAGTATTTT; CDR3: CASSQGNPTSGTDTQYF
V: TRBV11-1; D: TRBD1; J: TRBJ2-3; size: -; DNA: TGTGCCAGCAGCTTAGGGGACAGAGTCCGCACAGATACGCAGTATTTT; CDR3: CASSLGDRVRTDTQYF
V: TRBV27; D: TRBD2; J: TRBJ2-3; size: -; DNA: TGTGCCAGCAGTTTATCCGCGGGAGTGGATACGCAGTATTTT; CDR3: CASSLSAGVDTQYF